The 30 T cell receptor beta chains below come from one sample, sequenced in a study of control samples from healthy donors and cancer patients (dated by TCRdb to about 2020). Library creation used the immunoSEQ multiplex PCR assay. TCRdb took over this immuneACCESS table, retaining in-frame rearrangements with V and J assigned. Such tables are incomplete; in checked studies, under half of the missing clones stem from an unresolved V gene, and the remainder is unexplained. For this sample there are over 100,000 clones; approximately 90% appear just once. Around 3.4% of the sample belongs to the ten largest clones. Sequenced material: blood. The origin of the receptors is a man aged 40-55 years in good health.

V gene TRBV30 combines with J gene TRBJ1-1; D unclear. Germline CDR1 reads GTSNPN; CDR2 reads SVGIG (reference sequence). V lost 7 bases and J lost 3, with 9 bases in between. The CDR3 has 11 amino acids. CDR3 sequence (DNA): TGTGCCTACGAGTCCTACACTGAAGCTTTCTTT. This codes for CAYESYTEAFF.

The chain employs TRBV6-1 and TRBJ2-5; TRBD2 might be the D (5 bases). Germline V gives CDR1 MNHNS, CDR2 SASEGT. The CDR3 spans 13 residues. V shed 2 bases and J shed 5 bases, with 9 bases lying between them. The DNA for the CDR3 is TGTGCCAGCAGTGAACGGGGTCGGGAGACCCAGTACTTC. Protein sequence: CASSERGRETQYF.

This clone was seen more than once but under ten times. J is TRBJ1-5 and V is TRBV4-2; D gene uncertain. Germline lookup yields CDR1 LGHNA and CDR2 YNFKEQ. This CDR3 comprises 14 residues. Trimming removed 4 bases at V and 4 bases at J, with 11 bases between. CDR3 nucleotide sequence: TGTGCCAGCAGCCTGGATCCGGGAAATCAGCCCCAGCATTTT. Protein sequence: CASSLDPGNQPQHF.

The CDR3 nucleotides are TGTGCCAGCAGTATTACAGGGCAGAACACTGAAGCTTTCTTT. This codes for CASSITGQNTEAFF. The V and J genes are TRBV27 and TRBJ1-1; perhaps TRBD1 as D (6 bases). CDR1 and CDR2 from the germline V gene are MNHEY and SMNVEV (reference sequence). V lost 5 bases and J 1 base, leaving 11 bases between the germline ends. The CDR3 extends over 14 amino acids.

CDR3 coding DNA: TGTGCCAGCAGCCCCAAATCAGGGGGCTACACTGAAGCTTTCTTT. This encodes CASSPKSGGYTEAFF. The V and J genes are TRBV11-2 and TRBJ1-1; TRBD1 matches 8 bases. Germline CDR1 is SGHAT and CDR2 is FQNNGV. There are 15 residues in the CDR3. With 5 bases clipped from V and 3 bases from J, the junction kept 8 bases outside the gene matches.

The chain has TRBV24-1 and TRBJ2-3; the match to TRBD2 covers 10 bases. Germline-derived CDR1 and CDR2 are KGHDR and SFDVKD. This CDR3 is built from 15 residues. V gave up 5 bases and J gave up 5 bases; unmatched junction bases: 6. The CDR3 DNA is TGTGCCACCAGTGCGGCTAGCGGGGGTGTAGATACGCAGTATTTT. It codes for CATSAASGGVDTQYF.

This chain uses TRBV18 with TRBJ1-5; D may be TRBD1 (5 bases). The germline V gene has CDR1 KGHSH and CDR2 LQKENI. V lost 6 bases to trimming and J lost 7 bases, with 16 bases between them. The CDR3 is 14 residues long. CDR3 amino acids: CASSPQGNGQPQHF. The CDR3 nucleotides read TGTGCCAGCTCTCCGCAGGGCAATGGCCAGCCCCAGCATTTT.

This chain links TRBV29-1 with TRBJ1-1, with 7 bases lining up with TRBD1. After removal of 6 bases from V and 4 bases from J, the junction contained 8 bases not matched to a gene. CDR3 size: 13 residues. Per the germline V gene, CDR1 is SQVTM and CDR2 is ANQGSEA. Here the CDR3 DNA reads TGCAGCGTCCAGACAGGGTACAGCACTGAAGCTTTCTTT. Its translation is CSVQTGYSTEAFF.

The V call is TRBV23-1, the J call TRBJ2-4; TRBD2 is a possible D gene (7 bases). TRBV23-1 is treated as an ORF (open reading frame) with a function not yet certain. The CDR3 covers 19 residues. V lost 3 bases, J lost 4 bases, and 25 bases lay in between. The CDR3 reads CASSHESRGAGESKNIQYF. CDR3 DNA sequence: TGCGCCAGCAGTCATGAATCGAGGGGGGCGGGGGAGTCTAAAAACATTCAGTACTTC.

This chain connects TRBV7-9 to TRBJ1-1, with D unresolved. The CDR3 covers 12 residues. Trimming removed 1 base from V and 6 bases from J, with 6 bases in between. CDR1 is SEHNR and CDR2 is FQNEAQ in the germline V gene (reference sequence). The CDR3 DNA is TGTGCCAGCAGCTTAGAGTTGGCTGAAGCTTTCTTT. It encodes CASSLELAEAFF.

The chain has TRBV6-4 and TRBJ2-1; D possibly corresponds to TRBD1 (6 bases). Germline V lookup: CDR1 MRHNA, CDR2 SNTAGT. The CDR3 spans 12 residues. Trimming took off 5 bases at V and 9 bases at J, with 11 bases between the two ends. In DNA form, the CDR3 reads TGTGCCAGCAGTCGTCAAGGGGGTGAGCAGTTCTTC. It yields the protein CASSRQGGEQFF.

The rearrangement uses TRBV21-1 and TRBJ1-1. TRBV21-1 is deemed a pseudogene. The CDR3 consists of 15 residues. This CDR3 is CASSKPNPLNTEAFF. As DNA, the CDR3 is TGTGCCAGCAGCAAACCAAACCCCCTAAACACTGAAGCTTTCTTT.

CDR3 amino acids: CASSPNTVGGYTF. The CDR3 DNA reads as TGCGCCAGCAGCCCGAATACGGTAGGAGGCTACACCTTC. This sequence joins TRBV5-1 and TRBJ1-2, with unresolved D. Trimming took 4 bases from V and 8 from J, leaving 15 bases between them. This CDR3 is built from 13 residues. CDR1 is SGHRS and CDR2 is YFSETQ in the germline V gene.

V is TRBV7-9 and J is TRBJ2-7; perhaps TRBD2 as D (7 bases). Germline lookup yields CDR1 SEHNR and CDR2 FQNEAQ (reference sequence). This CDR3 is 18 amino acids long. V shed 5 bases and J shed 3 bases, with 26 bases lying between them. This chain's CDR3 is CASSQGGMPQRGHYEQYF. In DNA form, the CDR3 reads TGTGCCAGCAGCCAAGGGGGGATGCCTCAGCGGGGTCACTACGAGCAGTACTTC. The full variable domain, with the rest looked up from reference TRBV7-9 and TRBJ2-7, is DTGVSQNPRHKITKRGQNVTFRCDPISEHNRLYWYRQTLGQGPEFLTYFQNEAQLEKSRLLSDRFSAERPKGSFSTLEIQRTEQGDSAMYLCASSQGGMPQRGHYEQYFGPGTRLTVT.

This rearrangement joins TRBV6-1 to TRBJ2-7; TRBD1 aligns across 7 bases. The ends lost 4 bases at V and 3 bases at J; junction bases unmatched: 15. Germline CDR1 is MNHNS and CDR2 is SASEGT. This CDR3 has 17 amino acids. The CDR3 loop reads CASSVRTGSFSFYEQYF. As DNA, the CDR3 is TGTGCCAGCAGTGTACGGACAGGATCGTTCTCCTTCTACGAGCAGTACTTC.

This clone has more than one count but fewer than ten. The chain joins TRBV5-1 to TRBJ1-2; D might be TRBD1 (5 bases). V dropped 0 bases and J dropped 8 bases, with 11 bases sitting between them. Germline V CDR1 and CDR2: SGHRS, YFSETQ. The CDR3 has 13 residues. CDR3 DNA sequence: TGCGCCAGCAGCTTGGCCGCGACAGCGGGCTACACCTTC. It codes for CASSLAATAGYTF.

The gene calls are TRBV12-5 and TRBJ2-2; TRBD2 might be the D (7 bases). This CDR3 is 17 amino acids long. The ends were cut back, 5 bases at V and 0 bases at J, with 16 bases in the middle. Germline CDR1 reads LGHNT; CDR2 reads FRNRAP. The CDR3 reads CASGTPRGATNTGELFF. CDR3 coding DNA: TGTGCTAGTGGTACGCCTCGGGGGGCTACGAACACCGGGGAGCTGTTTTTT.

The chain couples TRBV5-4 to TRBJ1-2; TRBD1 might be the D (5 bases). The CDR3 is made up of 14 amino acids. V gave up 4 bases and J gave up 8 bases, with 18 bases separating them. Germline CDR1 is SGHNT and CDR2 is YYREEE (reference sequence). The CDR3 loop reads CASSIDQGPVGYTF. Written as DNA, the CDR3 is TGTGCCAGCAGCATAGACCAGGGTCCGGTGGGCTACACCTTC. Combining the CDR3 with reference TRBV5-4 and TRBJ1-2 gives the whole variable domain ETGVTQSPTHLIKTRGQQVTLRCSSQSGHNTVSWYQQALGQGPQFIFQYYREEENGRGNFPPRFSGLQFPNYSSELNVNALELDDSALYLCASSIDQGPVGYTFGSGTRLTVV.

The V call is TRBV12-3 or TRBV12-4, the J call TRBJ2-1; D gene uncertain. Trimming removed 3 bases from V and 7 bases from J, with 4 bases in between. This CDR3 contains 11 residues. The CDR3 nucleotides are TGTGCCAGCAGTTTTTATAATGAGCAGTTCTTC. This sequence encodes CASSFYNEQFF.

J is TRBJ2-5 and V is TRBV3-1 (or the pseudogene TRBV3-2); no firm D call. The V and J ends lost 0 bases and 1 base respectively, with 9 bases between them. CDR3 length: 15 residues. Germline assignment: CDR1 LGHDT and CDR2 YNNKEL (reference sequence). The CDR3 nucleotides are TGTGCCAGCAGCCAAGACGCCTACCTCCAAGAGACCCAGTACTTC. Amino acids: CASSQDAYLQETQYF.

V and J are TRBV7-2 and TRBJ1-2; 8 bases agree with TRBD1. Germline V gene data show CDR1 as SGHTA and CDR2 as FQGNSA. CDR3 length equals 15 residues. With 5 bases clipped from V and 3 bases from J, the junction kept 8 bases outside the gene matches. DNA of the CDR3: TGTGCCAGCAGCCAACGACAGGGGAGGGACTATGGCTACACCTTC. The encoded protein is CASSQRQGRDYGYTF. The whole variable domain, remainder taken from reference TRBV7-2 and TRBJ1-2, is GAGVSQSPSNKVTEKGKDVELRCDPISGHTALYWYRQSLGQGLEFLIYFQGNSAPDKSGLPSDRFSAERTGGSVSTLTIQRTQQEDSAVYLCASSQRQGRDYGYTFGSGTRLTVV.

The chain is built from TRBV19 and TRBJ1-6; TRBD1 matches 10 bases. Trimming removed 7 bases from V and 4 bases from J; junction bases left unmatched: 7. Germline V CDR1 and CDR2: LNHDA, SQIVND (reference sequence). There are 16 residues in the CDR3. CDR3 amino acids: CASTRDRGRYNSPLHF. The CDR3 DNA reads as TGTGCCAGTACTCGGGACAGGGGCCGATATAATTCACCCCTCCACTTT.

The CDR3 loop reads CASSLAGQAQETQYF. Here the CDR3 DNA reads TGTGCCAGCAGCTTAGCCGGACAGGCTCAAGAGACCCAGTACTTC. V and J are TRBV7-7 and TRBJ2-5; TRBD1 agrees at 7 bases. V lost 0 bases to trimming and J lost 2 bases; unmatched junction nucleotides: 3. Germline-derived CDR1 and CDR2 are SSHAT and FNYEAQ (reference sequence). The CDR3 totals 15 residues.

The gene calls are TRBV6-1 and TRBJ1-3; D remains ambiguous. V lost 1 base and J 0 bases, leaving 7 bases between the germline ends. Germline V gene lookup returns CDR1 MNHNS and CDR2 SASEGT. The CDR3 contains 15 residues. CDR3 nucleotides: TGTGCCAGCAGTGAAGTGTACCCCTCTGGAAACACCATATATTTT. Protein sequence: CASSEVYPSGNTIYF.

CDR3 coding DNA: TGTGCCAGCAGCTTAGACTTAGCGGGTTCCTTGGTAGATACGCAGTATTTT. It is translated as CASSLDLAGSLVDTQYF. The chain joins TRBV7-2 to TRBJ2-3; TRBD2 agrees at 7 bases. CDR3 length: 17 amino acids. Germline assignment: CDR1 SGHTA and CDR2 FQGNSA. V was clipped by 1 base and J by 5 bases; unmatched bases: 12.

This chain connects TRBV30 to TRBJ1-6, with D unclear. Per the germline V gene, CDR1 is GTSNPN and CDR2 is SVGIG (reference sequence). V shed 4 bases and J shed 8 bases, with 15 bases lying between them. The CDR3 loop spans 14 amino acids. The CDR3 loop is CAWNRDYKDSPLHF. The DNA for the CDR3 is TGTGCCTGGAATCGAGACTATAAGGATTCACCCCTCCACTTT.

The rearrangement joins TRBV13 to TRBJ2-1, with D uncertain. The CDR3 covers 12 residues. V lost 5 bases and J 10 bases, leaving 12 bases between the germline ends. Germline V lookup: CDR1 PRHDT, CDR2 FYEKMQ (reference sequence). The CDR3, as DNA: TGTGCCAGCAGCCTCCTGAGTAGGGAGCAGTTCTTC. Its translation: CASSLLSREQFF.

This clone has just a few counts. DNA for the CDR3: TGTGCCAGTAGTTCAAGTACCAGCGGGGGGGCCTGGGTAAATGAGCAGTTCTTC. Residues: CASSSSTSGGAWVNEQFF. V gene TRBV19 combines with J gene TRBJ2-1; TRBD2 matches 10 bases. CDR3 length: 18 residues. Germline V gives CDR1 LNHDA, CDR2 SQIVND (reference sequence). V shed 5 bases and J 7 bases; nucleotides not matched to a gene: 17.

There are a few counts of this clone. The chain links TRBV6-4 to TRBJ2-1, with 7 bases identical to TRBD2. V dropped 6 bases and J dropped 7; count of bases not matched to a gene: 6. This CDR3 is built from 13 residues. Germline V gene sequence: CDR1 MRHNA, CDR2 SNTAGT. CDR3 protein: CASSLAGGNEQFF. The CDR3 DNA sequence: TGTGCCAGCAGCTTAGCGGGTGGGAATGAGCAGTTCTTC.

The V gene is TRBV7-8, the J gene TRBJ1-5, with TRBD1 matching over 9 bases. J was trimmed by 4 bases and V by 5 bases; bases with no gene match: 6. In germline, CDR1 is SGHVS, CDR2 FQNEAQ. The CDR3 consists of 15 residues. This CDR3 is CASSRDRGRNQPQHF. The CDR3 DNA follows: TGTGCCAGCAGCCGAGACAGGGGGAGAAATCAGCCCCAGCATTTT.